Below are 11 T cell receptor beta chains sequenced from a single sample in a study of metastatic and nonmetastatic thyroid tumors. Thyroid surgery had not been preceded by any treatment in any patient. TCRdb re-clonotyped the PCR reads via MiXCR. The sample includes 60,000 to 85,000 clones, roughly 18% of them seen just once. Sequencing was performed on blood. The receptor set was obtained from a female donor with papillary thyroid cancer or a benign thyroid nodule (not recorded which). Some clones in this sample may be carry-over from other donors' samples.

This clone was picked up many times. The rearrangement links TRBV6-1 to TRBJ2-7; TRBD2 aligns across 7 bases. This CDR3 is built from 16 residues. CDR1 is MNHNS and CDR2 is SASEGT in the germline V gene. V shed 3 bases and J 7 bases; nucleotides not matched to a gene: 15. The CDR3 protein is CASSDLWGEGRWEQYF. The CDR3 DNA is TGTGCCAGCAGTGACTTGTGGGGGGAGGGGCGTTGGGAGCAGTACTTC.

The V call is TRBV20-1, the J call TRBJ1-5; D gene unclear. This CDR3 contains 13 residues. The germline V gene encodes CDR1 DFQATT and CDR2 SNEGSKA (reference sequence). Trimming took off 2 bases at V and 6 bases at J, with 11 bases between the two ends. The CDR3 is CSARRTVGQPQHF. The CDR3 DNA sequence: TGCAGTGCTAGAAGGACCGTGGGTCAGCCCCAGCATTTT.

This clone was observed at least ten times. The rearrangement joins TRBV9 to TRBJ2-3; maybe TRBD1 (6 bases). This CDR3 has 16 amino acids. Germline CDR1 is SGDLS and CDR2 is YYNGEE. V lost 0 bases and J lost 6, with 17 bases in between. The chain's CDR3 is CASSVENRASWDTQYF. CDR3 nucleotides: TGTGCCAGCAGCGTAGAGAACAGGGCGAGTTGGGATACGCAGTATTTT.

The chain employs TRBV13 and TRBJ1-2; D is unclear. The CDR3 extends over 13 amino acids. Germline CDR1 and CDR2: PRHDT and FYEKMQ (reference sequence). The V gene lost 3 bases and the J gene lost 7 bases, with 12 bases spanning the gap. This chain's CDR3 is CASSFTALGGYTF. The CDR3 bases are TGTGCCAGCAGCTTTACAGCCCTCGGTGGCTACACCTTC.

As to this clone: Given a much more abundant clone one base away, this may be a read error. This specimen includes other DNA sequences encoding the same CDR3. This sequence joins TRBV19 and TRBJ2-2, with D perhaps TRBD1 or TRBD2 (7 bases each). CDR1 and CDR2 (germline): LNHDA, SQIVND (reference sequence). Trimming removed 6 bases at V and 5 bases at J, with 16 bases between. The CDR3 contains 15 residues. Here the CDR3 reads CASRETGRGTGELFF. The CDR3 DNA reads as TGTGCCAGTAGAGAGACAGGGAGGGGTACCGGGGAGCTGTTTTTT.

This clone has a count of ten or more. This sequence joins TRBV10-2 and TRBJ1-1; unclear D gene. There are 10 residues in the CDR3. The ends were cut back, 10 bases at V and 6 bases at J, with 9 bases in the middle. Germline CDR1 and CDR2: WSHSY and SAAADI. CDR3 amino acids: CATMFPEAFF. CDR3 bases: TGCGCCACCATGTTCCCTGAAGCTTTCTTT.

The J gene is TRBJ2-7, the V gene TRBV20-1; weak D call: TRBD1 (5 bases). Germline V CDR1 and CDR2: DFQATT, SNEGSKA (reference sequence). The CDR3 consists of 14 residues. Trimming took 6 bases from V and 2 from J, leaving 17 bases between them. The CDR3: CSATGDSLTYEQYF. The CDR3 nucleotides are TGCAGTGCAACCGGCGACAGCCTCACCTACGAGCAGTACTTC.

The chain recombines TRBV6-9 with TRBJ1-2; D perhaps matches TRBD1 (5 bases). The germline V gene encodes CDR1 MNHGY and CDR2 SVAAGI. Trimming cost V 11 bases and J 8 bases, with 18 bases left between them. This CDR3 region has 12 residues. The CDR3 protein is CAGAGGAGGYTF. The CDR3 DNA sequence: TGTGCCGGCGCAGGCGGGGCAGGGGGCTACACCTTC.

This clone appeared many times. The gene calls are TRBV6-1 and TRBJ2-1; D ambiguous. CDR1 MNHNS and CDR2 SASEGT come from the germline V gene. CDR3 length: 13 residues. V lost 4 bases and J 4 bases, leaving 8 bases between the germline ends. CDR3 region: CASSGTDYNEQFF. In DNA form, the CDR3 reads TGTGCCAGCAGTGGAACGGATTACAATGAGCAGTTCTTC.

A note on this clone: A read error may explain this, as a much larger clone is one base away. The CDR3 region has the DNA TGCAGCGTTGAGGGGATAGGGACTGCCGAAGCTTTCTTT. Amino acids: CSVEGIGTAEAFF. The chain is built from TRBV29-1 and TRBJ1-1; D is perhaps TRBD1 (5 bases). The CDR3 length is 13 residues. CDR1 SQVTM and CDR2 ANQGSEA come from the germline V gene. Deletions cut 3 bases from V and 8 bases from J, with 16 bases between.

This clone was counted ten times or more. The sample holds other DNA sequences that translate to the same CDR3. The V call is TRBV15, the J call TRBJ1-5, with D unclear. The CDR3 has 12 amino acids. Per germline, CDR1 LNHNV and CDR2 YYDKDF (reference sequence). V lost 0 bases and J 4 bases, leaving 1 base between the germline ends. CDR3 loop: CATSRDNQPQHF. CDR3 in DNA: TGTGCCACCAGCAGAGATAATCAGCCCCAGCATTTT.